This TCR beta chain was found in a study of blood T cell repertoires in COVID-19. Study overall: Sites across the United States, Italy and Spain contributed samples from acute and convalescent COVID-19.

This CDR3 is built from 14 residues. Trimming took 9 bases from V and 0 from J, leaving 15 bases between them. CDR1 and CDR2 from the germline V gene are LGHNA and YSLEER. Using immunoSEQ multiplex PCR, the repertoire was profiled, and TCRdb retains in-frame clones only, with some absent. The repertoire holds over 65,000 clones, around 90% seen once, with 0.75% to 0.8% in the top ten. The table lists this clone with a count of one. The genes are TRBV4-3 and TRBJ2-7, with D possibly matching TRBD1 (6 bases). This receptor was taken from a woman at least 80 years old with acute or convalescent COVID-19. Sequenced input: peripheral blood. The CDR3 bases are TGCGCCAGTCCGGACAGAGGAGGCTCCTACGAGCAGTACTTC. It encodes CASPDRGGSYEQYF.